One sample yielded the 20 T cell receptor beta chains listed below, sequenced in a study of beta chain features in type 1 diabetes. Every bit of the isolated RNA underwent reverse transcription, so sequencing read expressed TCRB transcripts. Clones were sequenced by immunoSEQ multiplex PCR, and TCRdb holds only the in-frame ones, with some missing. The sample consists of about 240,000 clones, around 26% of them appearing once. What was sequenced was central memory CD4+ T cells from blood. Every receptor here comes from a man aged 25-45 years in good health.

A few counts support this clone. V and J are TRBV29-1 and TRBJ2-5; 7 bases agree with TRBD2. Germline V lookup: CDR1 SQVTM, CDR2 ANQGSEA. CDR3 length equals 12 residues. Trimming took 6 bases from V and 5 from J; bases not matched to a gene: 6. This CDR3 reads CSVKRGRETQYF. The CDR3 DNA follows: TGCAGCGTAAAGCGGGGTCGTGAGACCCAGTACTTC.

The chain couples TRBV5-1 to TRBJ2-3; perhaps D is TRBD1 or TRBD2 (5 bases each). This CDR3 has 16 amino acids. The V end was cut by 4 bases, the J end by 3 bases, with 18 bases between. CDR1 is SGHRS, CDR2 YFSETQ, per germline. CDR3 bases: TGCGCCAGCAGCCCGCAACCGGGACGCGCAACAGATACGCAGTATTTT. It yields the protein CASSPQPGRATDTQYF.

This clone was counted between two and nine times. J is TRBJ2-1 and V is TRBV4-1; 8 bases match TRBD2. The CDR3 is 17 residues long. Trimming at V came to 5 bases and at J to 3 bases, leaving 12 bases not matched to a gene. Germline V gene sequence: CDR1 MGHRA, CDR2 YSYEKL. The CDR3, as DNA: TGCGCCAGCAGCTCCAACCCAGCGGGAGTAAGCTACAATGAGCAGTTCTTC. It is translated as CASSSNPAGVSYNEQFF.

This clone was seen a few times. The rearrangement links TRBV27 to TRBJ1-4; maybe TRBD1 (5 bases). V dropped 5 bases and J dropped 5 bases, with 9 bases sitting between them. The CDR3 totals 13 residues. Germline V CDR1 and CDR2: MNHEY, SMNVEV (reference sequence). The CDR3 here is CASSTRQNEKLFF. The CDR3 nucleotides read TGTGCCAGCAGTACCCGACAGAATGAAAAACTGTTTTTT.

This clone was observed many times. The chain uses TRBV7-9 and TRBJ2-5; D may be TRBD2 (6 bases). The length of the CDR3 is 14 residues. Trimming shortened V by 6 bases and J by 4 bases, and 15 bases separated the two germline ends. Germline values: CDR1 SEHNR, CDR2 FQNEAQ (reference sequence). The CDR3 loop is CASRYGGDAETQYF. The CDR3 DNA reads as TGTGCCAGCAGATACGGGGGTGATGCAGAGACCCAGTACTTC.

CDR3 protein: CASKADGSYEQYF. Here the CDR3 DNA reads TGTGCCAGCAAAGCGGACGGCTCCTACGAGCAGTACTTC. The V and J genes are TRBV2 and TRBJ2-7, with D tentatively TRBD2 (5 bases). This CDR3 is built from 13 residues. V shed 7 bases and J shed 0 bases, with 10 bases lying between them. CDR1 is SNHLY and CDR2 is FYNNEI in the germline V gene. Together with reference TRBV2 and TRBJ2-7, the CDR3 gives the full variable domain: EPEVTQTPSHQVTQMGQEVILRCVPISNHLYFYWYRQILGQKVEFLVSFYNNEISEKSEIFDDQFSVERPDGSNFTLKIRSTKLEDSAMYFCASKADGSYEQYFGPGTRLTVT.

With respect to this clone: Other DNA variants within this sample encode the same CDR3. The gene calls are TRBV29-1 and TRBJ2-3; D is tentatively TRBD1 or TRBD2 (6 bases each). The V and J ends lost 3 bases and 4 bases respectively, with 8 bases between them. CDR3 length equals 12 residues. CDR1 SQVTM and CDR2 ANQGSEA come from the germline V gene. In nucleotides, the CDR3 is TGCAGCGTTGACGGGGGCGCAGATACGCAGTATTTT. Protein product: CSVDGGADTQYF.

This chain connects TRBV9 to TRBJ1-5; D uncertain. Germline CDR1 is SGDLS and CDR2 is YYNGEE. Between the trimmed V and J ends, which lost 0 bases and 2 bases, there was a span of 6 bases. CDR3 size: 14 residues. CDR3: CASSVDHGNQPQHF. CDR3 nucleotides: TGTGCCAGCAGCGTAGATCACGGCAATCAGCCCCAGCATTTT.

This clone was counted between two and nine times. V usage is TRBV5-6 and J usage is TRBJ2-3; D is unclear. The CDR3 runs 14 residues. V was trimmed by 1 base and J by 3 bases, leaving 9 bases between them. Germline values: CDR1 SGHDT, CDR2 YYEEEE. CDR3 protein: CASSLPRSTDTQYF. The CDR3 nucleotides are TGTGCCAGCAGCTTGCCCAGGTCTACAGATACGCAGTATTTT. The complete variable domain, with remaining parts taken from reference TRBV5-6 and TRBJ2-3, reads DAGVTQSPTHLIKTRGQQVTLRCSPKSGHDTVSWYQQALGQGPQFIFQYYEEEERQRGNFPDRFSGHQFPNYSSELNVNALLLGDSALYLCASSLPRSTDTQYFGPGTRLTVL.

The V gene is TRBV28, the J gene TRBJ2-1; 10 bases fit TRBD2. Germline V CDR1 and CDR2: MDHEN, SYDVKM. The length of the CDR3 is 15 residues. J gave up 10 bases and V 6 bases, and 12 bases lay outside the gene matches. The CDR3 DNA sequence: TGTGCCAGCAGCCGACCTGCTAGCGGGAGCCAGGAGCAGTTCTTC. It codes for CASSRPASGSQEQFF.

The CDR3 nucleotides read TGTGCCAGTAGTATAGTCGACACCGAAAGGGGCTACACCTTC. The encoded protein is CASSIVDTERGYTF. The chain carries TRBV19 and TRBJ1-2, with unresolved D. The CDR3 runs to 14 residues. The V and J ends lost 1 base and 8 bases respectively, with 14 bases between them. Germline CDR1 and CDR2: LNHDA and SQIVND (reference sequence).

A few counts support this clone. The J gene is TRBJ1-3, the V gene TRBV30; the match to TRBD1 covers 9 bases. This CDR3 has 14 amino acids. V was clipped by 4 bases and J by 12 bases; unmatched bases: 13. Per the germline V gene, CDR1 is GTSNPN and CDR2 is SVGIG (reference sequence). The CDR3 sequence is CAWNLDRGSNHIYF. DNA of the CDR3: TGTGCCTGGAATCTGGACAGGGGTAGTAATCACATATATTTT.

This clone has more than one count but fewer than ten. Given a much more abundant clone one base away, this may be a read error. This chain connects TRBV5-4 to TRBJ2-3; D call uncertain. The CDR3 sequence is 13 residues long. Trimming pared 2 bases from V and 0 bases from J, leaving 4 bases between. Germline CDR1 SGHNT, CDR2 YYREEE (reference sequence). The CDR3: CASSFGSTDTQYF. DNA for the CDR3: TGTGCCAGCAGCTTCGGGAGCACAGATACGCAGTATTTT.

This clone occurred a few times. V and J are TRBV19 and TRBJ2-1; TRBD2 is a possible D gene (5 bases). The germline V gene encodes CDR1 LNHDA and CDR2 SQIVND (reference sequence). This CDR3 spans 14 amino acids. The V and J ends lost 7 bases and 2 bases respectively, with 12 bases between them. The CDR3 spells CASTRADTYNEQFF. CDR3 nucleotides: TGTGCCAGTACCCGAGCGGATACCTACAATGAGCAGTTCTTC.

The CDR3 protein is CATSPNLRVTNYGYTF. In nucleotides, the CDR3 is TGTGCCACCAGCCCAAACCTGAGGGTTACAAACTATGGCTACACCTTC. The chain joins TRBV15 to TRBJ1-2; D unclear. Germline loops: CDR1 LNHNV, CDR2 YYDKDF (reference sequence). Trimming removed 5 bases from V and 2 bases from J, with 18 bases in between. CDR3 length: 16 residues.

This clone was observed once. The V and J genes are TRBV7-9 and TRBJ2-3; D ambiguous. The V gene's germline CDR1 is SEHNR and CDR2 FQNEAQ (reference sequence). V was cut by 5 bases and J by 4 bases, with 7 bases left in between. There are 12 residues in the CDR3. The CDR3: CASSNGADTQYF. Written as DNA, the CDR3 is TGTGCCAGCAGCAACGGAGCAGATACGCAGTATTTT.

This clone was seen a few times. The chain joins TRBV29-1 to TRBJ1-2; D is ambiguous. The CDR3 is made up of 13 amino acids. Germline V gene lookup returns CDR1 SQVTM and CDR2 ANQGSEA. Trimming took 2 bases from V and 8 from J, leaving 15 bases between them. The CDR3 DNA is TGCAGCGTTGAAAGGTTTGAAAGTCCAGGCTACACCTTC. This translates into CSVERFESPGYTF.

The rearrangement links TRBV7-2 to TRBJ2-4; tentatively, D is TRBD1 (6 bases). Trimming cost V 3 bases and J 4 bases, with 10 bases left between them. Germline values: CDR1 SGHTA, CDR2 FQGNSA. CDR3 length: 14 residues. The CDR3: CASSFRDKKNIQYF. CDR3 DNA sequence: TGTGCCAGCAGCTTCCGGGACAAGAAAAACATTCAGTACTTC.

The chain recombines TRBV6-5 with TRBJ1-1; no clear D gene. Germline CDR1 is MNHEY and CDR2 is SVGAGI. V dropped 7 bases and J dropped 10 bases, with 16 bases sitting between them. There are 12 residues in the CDR3. In nucleotides, the CDR3 is TGTGCCAGCAAGGACGGTAATATCGCAGCTTTCTTT. Protein product: CASKDGNIAAFF.

J is TRBJ1-1 and V is TRBV7-9, with D unresolved. This CDR3 region has 13 residues. Germline assignment: CDR1 SEHNR and CDR2 FQNEAQ (reference sequence). V shed 6 bases and J shed 5 bases, with 13 bases lying between them. This chain's CDR3 is CASSPTYGTEAFF. Here the CDR3 DNA reads TGTGCCAGCAGTCCAACGTACGGGACTGAAGCTTTCTTT.